The 18 T cell receptor beta chains below all came from one sample that was sequenced in a study of T-cell memory formation after mild COVID-19. TCRdb re-derived calls from the 5' RACE reads in MiXCR, one entry per CDR3 protein. The top ten clones hold less than 2.5% of a sample with under 250,000 distinct CDR3 sequences, approximately 15% of them seen once. Sequenced: PBMCs or a T cell subset sorted from them (not recorded which). The receptors stem from an adult woman who had mild COVID-19 (a few samples of this study predate the infection). Cell type and time point are not known.

This clonotype turned up a few times. The chain uses TRBV4-1 and TRBJ1-2, with 10 bases fitting TRBD1. The CDR3 extends over 20 amino acids. After removal of 2 bases from V and 4 bases from J, the junction contained 19 bases not matched to a gene. CDR1 is MGHRA and CDR2 is YSYEKL in the germline V gene. CDR3 region: CASSQFQTGGYPPRIYGYTF. The DNA of the CDR3 is TGCGCCAGCAGCCAATTCCAGACAGGGGGCTACCCGCCTCGCATCTATGGCTACACCTTC.

The rearrangement links TRBV3-1 to TRBJ1-1; TRBD1 might be the D (6 bases). The germline gives CDR1 LGHDT, CDR2 YNNKEL (reference sequence). Trimming removed 4 bases from V and 0 bases from J, with 12 bases in between. The CDR3 runs 15 residues. Here the CDR3 reads CASSPRQAVNTEAFF. CDR3 bases: TGTGCCAGCAGCCCCAGACAGGCAGTGAACACTGAAGCTTTCTTT.

This chain joins TRBV9 and TRBJ2-7; D is ambiguous. This CDR3 contains 14 residues. V dropped 1 base and J dropped 0 bases, with 8 bases sitting between them. CDR1 is SGDLS and CDR2 is YYNGEE in the germline V gene. The CDR3 here is CASSVMGTSYEQYF. As DNA, the CDR3 is TGTGCCAGCAGCGTAATGGGAACCTCCTACGAGCAGTACTTC.

This clonotype has ten or more counts. The chain has TRBV7-9 and TRBJ2-3, with D perhaps TRBD2 (5 bases). Germline CDR1 is SEHNR and CDR2 is FQNEAQ (reference sequence). V shed 4 bases and J shed 0 bases, with 8 bases lying between them. The CDR3 totals 14 residues. This CDR3 is CASSSGISTDTQYF. DNA of the CDR3: TGTGCCAGCAGCTCGGGGATTAGCACAGATACGCAGTATTTT. The full variable domain, completed using reference TRBV7-9 and TRBJ2-3, is DTGVSQNPRHKITKRGQNVTFRCDPISEHNRLYWYRQTLGQGPEFLTYFQNEAQLEKSRLLSDRFSAERPKGSFSTLEIQRTEQGDSAMYLCASSSGISTDTQYFGPGTRLTVL.

This clonotype was observed a handful of times. This rearrangement joins TRBV6-1 to TRBJ2-5; TRBD2 agrees at 8 bases. Germline lookup yields CDR1 MNHNS and CDR2 SASEGT. The ends lost 8 bases at V and 2 bases at J; junction bases unmatched: 7. The CDR3 has 14 amino acids. For the CDR3, the DNA is TGTGCCAGCGGGACTAGTAGGGTTCAAGAGACCCAGTACTTC. This sequence encodes CASGTSRVQETQYF.

V usage is TRBV14 and J usage is TRBJ2-1, with a possible D match to TRBD2 (5 bases). Germline V CDR1 and CDR2: SGHDN, FVKESK. This CDR3 spans 17 amino acids. With 1 base removed from V and 0 bases from J, the gap between germline ends came to 13 bases. The DNA for the CDR3 is TGTGCCAGCAGCCAAGCAAGCGGATTAAGCTCCTACAATGAGCAGTTCTTC. It codes for CASSQASGLSSYNEQFF.

CDR3 protein: CASSTGQGAADGYTF. For the CDR3, the DNA is TGTGCCAGTAGCACAGGACAGGGGGCAGCTGATGGCTACACCTTC. V gene TRBV19 combines with J gene TRBJ1-2; 11 bases align to TRBD1. CDR1 and CDR2 (germline): LNHDA, SQIVND (reference sequence). The CDR3 totals 15 residues. V was clipped by 6 bases and J by 6 bases; unmatched bases: 9.

This clonotype was seen at least ten times. The genes are TRBV15 and TRBJ2-7, with TRBD2 matching over 7 bases. Germline V CDR1 and CDR2: LNHNV, YYDKDF (reference sequence). The V and J ends lost 0 bases and 7 bases, in that order; junction bases with no gene match: 9. This CDR3 has 15 amino acids. CDR3 DNA: TGTGCCACCAGCAGAGATGGGGGGACTATCGGGGAGCAGTACTTC. Translation: CATSRDGGTIGEQYF. Using reference TRBV15 and TRBJ2-7 for the parts outside the CDR3, the full variable domain is DAMVIQNPRYQVTQFGKPVTLSCSQTLNHNVMYWYQQKSSQAPKLLFHYYDKDFNNEADTPDNFQSRRPNTSFCFLDIRSPGLGDTAMYLCATSRDGGTIGEQYFGPGTRLTVT.

Details on this clonotype: At one end, the junction sequence differs from germline, possibly due to a read error. The V gene is TRBV19, the J gene TRBJ1-1; 10 positions agree with TRBD1. The CDR3 length is 12 residues. Germline CDR1 reads LNHDA; CDR2 reads SQIVND (reference sequence). The DNA for the CDR3 is TGTGCCAGTAGTATAGATGCCGGGACAGGGGCATTT. This encodes CASSIDAGTGAF.

This sequence joins TRBV20-1 and TRBJ2-3; 14 nucleotides match TRBD2. The V and J ends lost 6 bases and 4 bases, in that order; junction bases with no gene match: 15. Germline V gene data show CDR1 as DFQATT and CDR2 as SNEGSKA (reference sequence). The CDR3 totals 18 residues. The CDR3, as DNA: TGCAGTGCCCGGAACACCTGGACTAGCGGGAGGCACGCAGATACGCAGTATTTT. Encoded protein: CSARNTWTSGRHADTQYF.

This clonotype was counted only a few times. V is TRBV7-3 and J is TRBJ2-1; 11 positions agree with TRBD1. Unmatched junction bases numbered 7, after V lost 2 bases and J lost 4 bases. Germline V lookup: CDR1 SGHTA, CDR2 FQGTGA. CDR3 length: 17 residues. Here the CDR3 reads CASSLGPGQGGYNEQFF. The CDR3 DNA reads TGTGCCAGCAGCTTAGGGCCGGGACAGGGGGGGTACAATGAGCAGTTCTTC.

This chain links TRBV7-9 with TRBJ1-2; D is possibly TRBD1 (5 bases). V dropped 5 bases and J dropped 8 bases, with 18 bases sitting between them. The CDR3 totals 14 residues. The V gene's germline CDR1 is SEHNR and CDR2 FQNEAQ (reference sequence). The CDR3 nucleotides read TGTGCCAGCAGCAATCGGGGGTTTTCGGACGGCTACACCTTC. Its translation: CASSNRGFSDGYTF.

The chain uses TRBV27 and TRBJ1-4, with unresolved D. V lost 4 bases to trimming and J lost 3 bases, with 9 bases between them. The CDR3 has 14 residues. Germline loops: CDR1 MNHEY, CDR2 SMNVEV (reference sequence). This CDR3 is CASSSMNPNEKLFF. The CDR3 DNA sequence: TGTGCCAGCAGTTCCATGAATCCTAATGAAAAACTGTTTTTT.

Concerning this clonotype: A read error may produce the germline difference seen at one junction end. The chain has TRBV30 and TRBJ1-1; TRBD1 matches at 8 bases. The germline gives CDR1 GTSNPN, CDR2 SVGIG (reference sequence). This CDR3 is built from 11 residues. The CDR3 DNA reads TGTGCCTGGAGTATCGGCAGGGGGCTTGTCTTT. Encoded protein: CAWSIGRGLVF.

The sample holds a few counts of this clonotype. The V and J genes are TRBV6-1 and TRBJ2-5, with D hard to call. V was shortened by 8 bases and J by 0 bases, with 7 bases between the two germline ends. The CDR3 consists of 12 residues. CDR1 MNHNS and CDR2 SASEGT come from the germline V gene. The CDR3: CASELYQETQYF. The CDR3 DNA follows: TGTGCCAGCGAACTGTACCAAGAGACCCAGTACTTC.

This clonotype occurred a few times. The chain combines TRBV6-6 with TRBJ1-1; no clear D. Trimming shortened V by 6 bases and J by 5 bases, and 10 bases separated the two germline ends. CDR3 length: 12 amino acids. Germline CDR1 MNHNY, CDR2 SVGAGI (reference sequence). CDR3 amino acids: CASSSYWTEAFF. The CDR3 DNA reads TGTGCCAGCAGCTCTTACTGGACTGAAGCTTTCTTT.

V is TRBV9 and J is TRBJ2-1, with 8 positions matching TRBD2. Germline V gives CDR1 SGDLS, CDR2 YYNGEE. The CDR3 is 15 amino acids. Trimming took 5 bases from V and 4 from J; bases not matched to a gene: 8. CDR3 nucleotides: TGTGCCAGCAGTGCCAGCGGGAGTGCGTACAATGAGCAGTTCTTC. This codes for CASSASGSAYNEQFF.

The gene calls are TRBV24-1 and TRBJ2-6; 11 positions agree with TRBD1. Trimming took 4 bases from V and 1 from J; bases not matched to a gene: 8. This CDR3 has 19 residues. Germline CDR1 KGHDR, CDR2 SFDVKD. The CDR3 nucleotides are TGTGCCACCAGTGAGACACCCGGGACAGGGGGTTCTGGGGCCAACGTCCTGACTTTC. Protein sequence: CATSETPGTGGSGANVLTF.